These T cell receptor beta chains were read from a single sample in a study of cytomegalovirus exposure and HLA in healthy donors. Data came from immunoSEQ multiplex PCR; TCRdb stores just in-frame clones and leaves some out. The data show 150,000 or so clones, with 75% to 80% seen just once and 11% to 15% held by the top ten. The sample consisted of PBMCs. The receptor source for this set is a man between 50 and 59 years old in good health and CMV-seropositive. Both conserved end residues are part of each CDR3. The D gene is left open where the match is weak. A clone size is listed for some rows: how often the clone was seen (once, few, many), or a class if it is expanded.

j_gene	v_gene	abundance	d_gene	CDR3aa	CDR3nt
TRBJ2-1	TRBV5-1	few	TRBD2	CASSSQGGGANEQFF	TGCGCCAGCAGCTCCCAAGGCGGGGGGGCCAATGAGCAGTTCTTC
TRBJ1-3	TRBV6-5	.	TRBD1	CASRPQGEGNTIYF	TGTGCCAGCAGGCCACAGGGGGAAGGAAACACCATATATTTT
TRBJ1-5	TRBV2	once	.	CASSEATQARGNQPQHF	TGTGCCAGCAGTGAAGCGACACAGGCCCGCGGCAATCAGCCCCAGCATTTT
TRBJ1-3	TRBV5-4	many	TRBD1	CASSPDRVGGNTIYF	TGTGCCAGCAGCCCGGACAGGGTTGGTGGAAACACCATATATTTT
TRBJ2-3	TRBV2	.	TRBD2	CATQRETIDTQYF	TGTGCCACACAGCGGGAGACCATCGATACGCAGTATTTT
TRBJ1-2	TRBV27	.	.	CASSFGGAGDIYGYTF	TGTGCCAGCAGTTTTGGGGGGGCAGGAGACATCTATGGCTACACCTTC
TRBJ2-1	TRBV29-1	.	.	CSVLGGLAVFFLNEQFF	TGCAGCGTTTTAGGTGGTTTGGCGGTTTTTTTTCTCAATGAGCAGTTCTTC
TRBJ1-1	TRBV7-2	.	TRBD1	CASSFNPGTGGVRGTEAFF	TGTGCCAGCAGCTTCAATCCCGGGACAGGGGGAGTGAGGGGGACTGAAGCTTTCTTT
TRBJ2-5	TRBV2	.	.	CASSETSGGGGTQYF	TGTGCCAGCAGTGAAACGTCGGGGGGAGGGGGGACCCAGTACTTC
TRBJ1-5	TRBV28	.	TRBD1	CASSWTGGDLSNQPQHF	TGTGCCAGCAGCTGGACAGGGGGCGATTTAAGCAATCAGCCCCAGCATTTT
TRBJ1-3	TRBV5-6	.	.	CASSLQDRLGNTIYF	TGTGCCAGCAGCTTACAAGACAGGCTAGGAAACACCATATATTTT
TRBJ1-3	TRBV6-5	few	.	CASSYGSSGNTIYF	TGTGCCAGCAGTTATGGGAGCTCTGGAAACACCATATATTTT
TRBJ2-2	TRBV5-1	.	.	CASSTLNTGELFF	TGCGCCAGCAGCACGCTAAACACCGGGGAGCTGTTTTTT
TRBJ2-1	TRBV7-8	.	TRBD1	CASSYRTGLNNEQFF	TGTGCCAGCAGCTACAGGACAGGGCTGAACAATGAGCAGTTCTTC
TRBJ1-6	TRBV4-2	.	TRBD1	CASSQRQGYSYNSPLHF	TGTGCCAGCAGCCAGAGACAGGGTTACTCCTATAATTCACCCCTCCACTTT
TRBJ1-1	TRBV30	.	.	CAWSQVNTEAFF	TGTGCCTGGAGTCAGGTAAACACTGAAGCTTTCTTT
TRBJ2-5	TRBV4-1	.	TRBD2	CASSRGTTTQETQYF	TGCGCCAGCAGCCGAGGGACTACCACACAAGAGACCCAGTACTTC
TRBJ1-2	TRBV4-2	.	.	CASSQGGTGRGYTF	TGTGCCAGCAGCCAAGGGGGAACAGGTAGAGGCTACACCTTC
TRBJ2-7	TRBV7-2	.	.	CASSRLGPAEQYF	TGTGCCAGCAGCCGCTTGGGGCCCGCCGAGCAGTACTTC
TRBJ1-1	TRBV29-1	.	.	CSVSRENTEAFF	TGCAGCGTTAGTCGGGAGAACACTGAAGCTTTCTTT
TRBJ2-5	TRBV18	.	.	CASSPPPFQETQYF	TGTGCCAGCTCACCCCCCCCATTCCAAGAGACCCAGTACTTC